These 16 T cell receptor beta chains were all obtained from the same sample, sequenced in a study of blood T cells in healthy people across ages. For the second PCR, which ran for about 7 to 11 cycles, a sample-barcoded 5' primer and a J-beta primer mix were used. One entry per CDR3 protein results from TCRdb running MiXCR on the 5' RACE reads. The table shows around 800,000 distinct CDR3 sequences, with around 68% occurring only once. What was sequenced was blood. Every receptor here comes from a man aged 30-40 years in good health.

The rearrangement joins TRBV29-1 to TRBJ1-4; D remains ambiguous. Germline CDR1 reads SQVTM; CDR2 reads ANQGSEA. Trimming removed 4 bases from V and 8 bases from J, with 14 bases in between. The CDR3 runs to 13 residues. The CDR3 bases are TGCAGCGTTGGGGGAGGACCGGGGGAAAAACTGTTTTTT. Encoded protein: CSVGGGPGEKLFF.

There are a few counts of this clonotype. This rearrangement joins TRBV7-2 to TRBJ2-3, with a tentative D call TRBD2 (5 bases). V lost 5 bases and J lost 2, with 8 bases in between. Germline V gene data show CDR1 as SGHTA and CDR2 as FQGNSA. The length of the CDR3 is 13 residues. In DNA form, the CDR3 reads TGTGCCAGCAGCCGGGGTTACACAGATACGCAGTATTTT. It yields the protein CASSRGYTDTQYF.

The chain employs TRBV20-1 and TRBJ2-1, with 7 bases identical to TRBD1. The DNA end is a closer match to TRBJ2-7, so the J assignment may be wrong. CDR1 and CDR2 from the germline V gene are DFQATT and SNEGSKA (reference sequence). This CDR3 contains 16 residues. CDR3 bases: TGCAGTGCTCCCAAGCCGCAAACAGGGGAGTACAATGAGCAGTACTTC. It yields the protein CSAPKPQTGEYNEQYF.

The rearrangement joins TRBV9 to TRBJ1-1; 9 nucleotides match TRBD1. Germline-derived CDR1 and CDR2 are SGDLS and YYNGEE. CDR3 length: 15 amino acids. J lost 2 bases, V lost 3 bases, and 5 bases had no gene match. The CDR3 sequence: CASSASGQGNTEAFF. The CDR3, as DNA: TGTGCCAGCAGCGCATCGGGACAGGGTAACACTGAAGCTTTCTTT.

The count of this clonotype is one. A much larger clone differs by one base, so this may be a read error. The gene calls are TRBV10-3 and TRBJ1-4; 7 bases align to TRBD1. Germline CDR1 ENHRY, CDR2 SYGVKD. This CDR3 is built from 13 residues. CDR3 bases: TGTGCCGCCGGCGACAGGGATAATGAAAAACAGTTTTTT. It yields the protein CAAGDRDNEKQFF.

The chain recombines TRBV24-1 with TRBJ2-4; the D gene is possibly TRBD1 (7 bases). The J call may be faulty, since TRBJ2-7 better matches the DNA end. CDR1 is KGHDR, CDR2 SFDVKD, per germline. This CDR3 is 15 amino acids long. The CDR3 coding sequence is TGTGCCACCAGTGATTCCCAGGGGGAGGCCTACGAGCAGTACTTC. Its translation: CATSDSQGEAYEQYF.

The CDR3 DNA reads as TGTGCCAGCAGTTTAGTTCGGCAGGGAGCAGCTTTCTTT. Translation gives CASSLVRQGAAFF. V and J are TRBV12-3 or TRBV12-4 and TRBJ1-1; D might be TRBD1 (5 bases). Trimming took 1 base from V and 10 from J, leaving 13 bases between them. The CDR3 length is 13 residues.

The rearrangement links TRBV6-2 or TRBV6-3 to TRBJ2-1; 8 bases align to TRBD2. The CDR3 length is 14 residues. CDR1 is MNHEY and CDR2 is SVGEGT in the germline V gene. V trimming: 6 bases; J trimming: 8 bases; junction bases outside the gene matches: 9. This CDR3 reads CASRVGLAGYEQFF. The CDR3 nucleotides read TGTGCCAGCAGGGTAGGACTAGCTGGTTATGAGCAGTTCTTC.

V gene TRBV5-1 combines with J gene TRBJ2-1; a possible D gene is TRBD1 (5 bases). V gave up 0 bases and J gave up 5 bases, with 12 bases separating them. Per germline, CDR1 SGHRS and CDR2 YFSETQ. The CDR3 extends over 15 amino acids. The DNA for the CDR3 is TGCGCCAGCAGCTTGGCCGGACATTCCAACAATGAGCAGTTCTTC. It codes for CASSLAGHSNNEQFF.

The gene calls are TRBV14 and TRBJ2-4; 9 nucleotides align to TRBD2. The closer fit of TRBJ2-7 to the DNA end suggests the J call may be wrong. There are 16 residues in the CDR3. The germline V gene encodes CDR1 SGHDN and CDR2 FVKESK. The CDR3 nucleotides read TGTGCCAGCAGCCAAGTGCACAGACTAGCGGTCTACGAGCAGTACTTC. Protein product: CASSQVHRLAVYEQYF.

The chain is built from TRBV10-3 and TRBJ1-5, with TRBD1 as a possible D gene (6 bases). In germline, CDR1 is ENHRY, CDR2 SYGVKD. The germline V and J ends were trimmed by 2 bases and 5 bases, with 10 bases remaining between them. The CDR3 length is 14 residues. CDR3 sequence reads: CAISEGNRDQPQHF. CDR3 nucleotide sequence: TGTGCCATCAGTGAGGGGAACAGGGATCAGCCCCAGCATTTT.

This clonotype was observed a handful of times. The V call is TRBV5-1, the J call TRBJ2-7; the D gene is possibly TRBD1 (6 bases). Between the trimmed V and J ends, which lost 4 bases and 2 bases, there was a span of 16 bases. The germline gives CDR1 SGHRS, CDR2 YFSETQ. CDR3 length: 15 residues. The CDR3 here is CASSPGQTLAYEQYF. CDR3 nucleotides: TGCGCCAGCAGCCCGGGACAAACCCTAGCCTACGAGCAGTACTTC.

V is TRBV20-1 and J is TRBJ1-1, with D perhaps matching TRBD1 (5 bases). The V end was cut by 3 bases, the J end by 1 base, with 12 bases between. The germline V gene encodes CDR1 DFQATT and CDR2 SNEGSKA (reference sequence). This CDR3 is built from 14 residues. Here the CDR3 reads CSARRGGTNTEAFF. DNA for the CDR3: TGCAGTGCTAGGAGGGGCGGAACGAACACTGAAGCTTTCTTT.

The gene calls are TRBV6-1 and TRBJ2-1, with 7 bases that match TRBD2. The germline gives CDR1 MNHNS, CDR2 SASEGT. Trimming cost V 3 bases and J 1 base; bases outside gene matches: 6. CDR3 size: 16 residues. CDR3 amino acids: CASSDRGDYSYNEQFF. The CDR3 region has the DNA TGTGCCAGCAGTGACCGGGGGGACTATTCCTACAATGAGCAGTTCTTC.

The rearrangement joins TRBV9 to TRBJ2-7; D assignment may be TRBD1 or TRBD2 (5 bases each). Germline CDR1 and CDR2: SGDLS and YYNGEE. Trimming stripped 0 bases from V and 5 bases from J, with 12 bases between. There are 14 residues in the CDR3. CDR3 nucleotide sequence: TGTGCCAGCAGCGTAGGTTGGGGGTCCGACGAGCAGTACTTC. This codes for CASSVGWGSDEQYF.

The CDR3 reads CASSLRAAGYEQYF. CDR3 bases: TGTGCCAGCAGTCTCCGGGCCGCTGGCTACGAGCAGTACTTC. V and J are TRBV12-3 or TRBV12-4 and TRBJ2-4; D unclear. The DNA matches TRBJ2-7 better at its end, which makes the J call doubtful. This CDR3 has 14 residues.